The 25 T cell receptor beta chains given below trace back to one sample, sequenced in a study of T-cell reconstitution after alpha-beta-depleted transplantation in children. Unique molecular identifiers were incorporated when the TCRbeta library was constructed. Using its own MiXCR run on the PCR reads, TCRdb lists one record per CDR3 protein. The table shows some 240,000 distinct CDR3 sequences, with 9.7% occurring only once. The starting material was PBMCs from the stem cell graft donor, obtained from the stem cell graft. These receptor sequences come from a human donor who donated a stem cell graft to a child with SCID.

This clonotype was recorded at least ten times. The V call is TRBV2, the J call TRBJ2-1, with 8 bases identical to TRBD1. The CDR3 contains 14 residues. Trimming removed 7 bases from V and 2 bases from J; junction bases left unmatched: 4. Germline values: CDR1 SNHLY, CDR2 FYNNEI. The CDR3, as DNA: TGTGCCAGCATCATGACAGGGGCCTACAATGAGCAGTTCTTC. As protein: CASIMTGAYNEQFF.

There are many counts of this clonotype. V usage is TRBV5-6 and J usage is TRBJ2-1, with 7 bases identical to TRBD2. Germline V gives CDR1 SGHDT, CDR2 YYEEEE. This CDR3 comprises 16 residues. V lost 0 bases to trimming and J lost 4 bases; unmatched junction nucleotides: 7. The CDR3 sequence: CASSLGGGSGYNEQFF. CDR3 DNA: TGTGCCAGCAGCTTGGGGGGGGGTAGCGGTTACAATGAGCAGTTCTTC.

This clonotype was observed at least ten times. The chain joins TRBV10-3 to TRBJ2-3; possible D gene TRBD2, 5 bases. Germline CDR1 is ENHRY and CDR2 is SYGVKD. V lost 3 bases and J 3 bases, leaving 13 bases between the germline ends. The CDR3 consists of 15 residues. The CDR3 reads CAISEAAGLTDTQYF. The CDR3 coding sequence is TGTGCCATCAGTGAAGCGGCAGGTTTAACAGATACGCAGTATTTT.

CDR3 sequence: CASSGVRGTSLNTEAFF. In nucleotides, the CDR3 is TGTGCCAGCAGTGGGGTCAGGGGGACCTCCTTGAACACTGAAGCTTTCTTT. The chain recombines TRBV2 with TRBJ1-1; 7 nucleotides align to TRBD1. CDR1 is SNHLY, CDR2 FYNNEI, per germline. The V and J ends lost 4 bases and 0 bases, in that order; junction bases with no gene match: 11. The CDR3 is 17 amino acids.

This clonotype was seen at least ten times. The rearrangement links TRBV20-1 to TRBJ2-1; 9 nucleotides match TRBD2. This CDR3 is built from 16 residues. J was trimmed by 9 bases and V by 4 bases; bases with no gene match: 16. CDR1 is DFQATT, CDR2 SNEGSKA, per germline (reference sequence). The CDR3 is CSAISPWRGGDFEQFF. DNA of the CDR3: TGCAGTGCTATAAGCCCCTGGCGGGGGGGCGATTTTGAGCAGTTCTTC.

In this sample, this clonotype turned up many times. The chain employs TRBV5-1 and TRBJ2-5, with TRBD2 matching over 11 bases. V was pared by 3 bases and J by 3 bases, with 4 bases of the junction left unmatched. This CDR3 has 15 amino acids. Germline CDR1 and CDR2: SGHRS and YFSETQ. This chain's CDR3 is CASSSPSGGKETQYF. CDR3 nucleotides: TGCGCCAGCAGCTCCCCTAGCGGGGGGAAAGAGACCCAGTACTTC.

In its sample, this clonotype was seen many times. This chain joins TRBV20-1 and TRBJ1-2; D unclear. The V gene's germline CDR1 is DFQATT and CDR2 SNEGSKA (reference sequence). The CDR3 consists of 14 residues. The CDR3: CLLSRNLKEYGYTF. For the CDR3, the DNA is TGCTTACTGTCCCGGAATCTAAAGGAATATGGCTACACCTTC.

This clonotype was detected many times. The CDR3 DNA reads TGCAGTGCTAGAAGGGGGCTCGACGAGCAGTACTTC. Translating it yields CSARRGLDEQYF. This chain links TRBV20-1 with TRBJ2-7; TRBD1 matches 7 bases. V shed 2 bases, J shed 5 bases, and the junction held 3 bases outside the gene matches. The CDR3 runs to 12 residues. The germline V gene encodes CDR1 DFQATT and CDR2 SNEGSKA (reference sequence).

Ten or more counts support this clonotype. V and J are TRBV20-1 and TRBJ1-5; 8 bases agree with TRBD1. Germline-derived CDR1 and CDR2 are DFQATT and SNEGSKA (reference sequence). CDR3 length equals 13 residues. The V and J ends lost 6 bases and 4 bases, in that order; junction bases with no gene match: 5. CDR3 loop: CSARTGINQPQHF. The CDR3 DNA follows: TGCAGTGCGAGGACAGGGATTAATCAGCCCCAGCATTTT.

This clonotype was seen many times. The J gene is TRBJ2-5, the V gene TRBV2; a possible D gene is TRBD2 (6 bases). The CDR3 runs 11 residues. V was cut by 10 bases and J by 6 bases, with 12 bases left in between. Germline V gene lookup returns CDR1 SNHLY and CDR2 FYNNEI. CDR3 sequence: CATGLRQTQYF. The CDR3 DNA reads as TGTGCCACGGGACTCCGGCAGACCCAGTACTTC.

This clonotype appeared many times. V usage is TRBV3-1 and J usage is TRBJ2-2; no definite D call. With 4 bases removed from V and 1 base from J, the gap between germline ends came to 10 bases. Germline V gene lookup returns CDR1 LGHDT and CDR2 YNNKEL (reference sequence). This CDR3 comprises 15 residues. In DNA, the CDR3 is TGTGCCAGCAGCCCCCCCATGAAGAACACCGGGGAGCTGTTTTTT. As protein: CASSPPMKNTGELFF.

This clonotype was recorded at least ten times. CDR3 sequence (DNA): TGTGCCAGCACCCTCCCGGGACAGGAGAAAGCTTTCTTT. This encodes CASTLPGQEKAFF. This chain joins TRBV28 and TRBJ1-1; TRBD1 matches at 8 bases. After removal of 7 bases from V and 9 bases from J, the junction contained 10 bases not matched to a gene. CDR3 size: 13 residues. The germline V gene encodes CDR1 MDHEN and CDR2 SYDVKM.

This clonotype was seen only a few times. The genes are TRBV20-1 and TRBJ1-2; 7 bases fit TRBD1. Germline trimming cut 2 bases from V and 7 bases from J; bases unmatched to any gene: 4. Germline-derived CDR1 and CDR2 are DFQATT and SNEGSKA (reference sequence). The CDR3 length is 12 residues. The CDR3 reads CSARLRDSGYTF. Here the CDR3 DNA reads TGCAGTGCTAGACTGCGGGACAGTGGCTACACCTTC.

The rearrangement uses TRBV5-1 and TRBJ1-6, with 8 bases identical to TRBD1. The CDR3 covers 16 residues. The junction had 9 bases not matched to a gene; V was cut back by 0 bases and J by 10 bases. CDR1 and CDR2 from the germline V gene are SGHRS and YFSETQ. The CDR3 reads CASSLAETGDGSPLHF. In DNA, the CDR3 is TGCGCCAGCAGCTTGGCCGAGACAGGGGACGGCTCACCCCTCCACTTT.

This clonotype was seen many times. The chain is built from TRBV6-6 and TRBJ1-2; D is unresolved. This CDR3 has 11 residues. V gave up 8 bases and J gave up 3 bases, with 7 bases separating them. In germline, CDR1 is MNHNY, CDR2 SVGAGI (reference sequence). The CDR3 region has the DNA TGTGCCAGCGGGAAAGACTATGGCTACACCTTC. Its protein product is CASGKDYGYTF.

This rearrangement joins TRBV27 to TRBJ2-7; 7 bases line up with TRBD1. The V and J ends lost 5 bases and 0 bases, in that order; junction bases with no gene match: 10. Per germline, CDR1 MNHEY and CDR2 SMNVEV (reference sequence). CDR3 size: 16 residues. DNA for the CDR3: TGTGCCAGCAGTCCCCTACAGGGGATCGGCTCCTACGAGCAGTACTTC. Translated: CASSPLQGIGSYEQYF.

This clonotype was counted many times. The CDR3 spells CASSLAPLTGVRYGYTF. CDR3 nucleotide sequence: TGCGCCAGCAGCTTGGCCCCACTGACAGGAGTTCGGTATGGCTACACCTTC. The gene calls are TRBV5-1 and TRBJ1-2, with TRBD1 as a possible D gene (6 bases). The CDR3 has 17 amino acids. Germline-derived CDR1 and CDR2 are SGHRS and YFSETQ. Between the trimmed V and J ends, which lost 0 bases and 5 bases, there was a span of 20 bases. The variable domain in full, with the rest retrieved from reference TRBV5-1 and TRBJ1-2, is KAGVTQTPRYLIKTRGQQVTLSCSPISGHRSVSWYQQTPGQGLQFLFEYFSETQRNKGNFPGRFSGRQFSNSRSEMNVSTLELGDSALYLCASSLAPLTGVRYGYTFGSGTRLTVV.

This clonotype occurred many times. This sequence joins TRBV9 and TRBJ2-3, with D unclear. V was shortened by 0 bases and J by 1 base, with 6 bases between the two germline ends. Germline V gene lookup returns CDR1 SGDLS and CDR2 YYNGEE. CDR3 length equals 14 residues. Written as DNA, the CDR3 is TGTGCCAGCAGCGTAGAAGGTGGCACAGATACGCAGTATTTT. This encodes CASSVEGGTDTQYF.

CDR3 sequence: CASSSTPGNNYEQYF. In DNA form, the CDR3 reads TGTGCCAGCAGCTCGACACCAGGGAACAACTACGAGCAGTACTTC. The chain recombines TRBV5-5 with TRBJ2-7; perhaps TRBD1 as D (5 bases). V was pared by 3 bases and J by 3 bases, with 16 bases between. The germline V gene encodes CDR1 SGHKS and CDR2 YYEKEE (reference sequence). The CDR3 runs 15 residues. Full variable domain (remainder filled in from reference TRBV5-5 and TRBJ2-7): DAGVTQSPTHLIKTRGQQVTLRCSPISGHKSVSWYQQVLGQGPQFIFQYYEKEERGRGNFPDRFSARQFPNYSSELNVNALLLGDSALYLCASSSTPGNNYEQYFGPGTRLTVT.

This clonotype has at least ten counts. V and J are TRBV6-5 and TRBJ1-6; D is ambiguous. This CDR3 is 17 amino acids long. V was shortened by 0 bases and J by 0 bases, with 9 bases between the two germline ends. Per germline, CDR1 MNHEY and CDR2 SVGAGI. The DNA of the CDR3 is TGTGCCAGCAGTTACTCGGAGGGAAGCTCCTATAATTCACCCCTCCACTTT. Amino acids: CASSYSEGSSYNSPLHF.

Ten or more counts support this clonotype. V is TRBV7-9 and J is TRBJ1-4; D ambiguous. There are 12 residues in the CDR3. V was clipped by 5 bases and J by 6 bases, with 7 bases between them. Germline CDR1 reads SEHNR; CDR2 reads FQNEAQ (reference sequence). CDR3 in amino acids: CASSPSDEKLFF. Here the CDR3 DNA reads TGTGCCAGCAGCCCGTCCGATGAAAAACTGTTTTTT.

This clonotype was detected ten times or more. The chain combines TRBV5-1 with TRBJ2-7, with 9 bases matching TRBD1. Germline assignment: CDR1 SGHRS and CDR2 YFSETQ. The CDR3 totals 14 residues. J gave up 6 bases and V 0 bases, and 4 bases lay outside the gene matches. CDR3 sequence: CASSLALDRGEQYF. In nucleotides, the CDR3 is TGCGCCAGCAGCTTGGCCTTGGACAGGGGCGAGCAGTACTTC.

This clonotype showed up just a few times. The rearrangement uses TRBV6-2 or TRBV6-3 and TRBJ2-2, with D uncertain. The CDR3 has 17 residues. In germline, CDR1 is MNHEY, CDR2 SVGEGT. Trimming removed 2 bases at V and 0 bases at J, with 13 bases between. DNA of the CDR3: TGTGCCAGCAGTTACGGGCTAGGCATCGCGAACACCGGGGAGCTGTTTTTT. Amino acid sequence: CASSYGLGIANTGELFF.

This clonotype was seen ten or more times. This chain joins TRBV5-1 and TRBJ2-3; D gene uncertain. There are 15 residues in the CDR3. CDR1 is SGHRS, CDR2 YFSETQ, per germline. Trimming removed 2 bases from V and 0 bases from J, with 10 bases in between. Here the CDR3 DNA reads TGCGCCAGCAGCTTTATGACGGCTAGCACAGATACGCAGTATTTT. Its protein is CASSFMTASTDTQYF.

The table lists this clonotype with many counts. The chain has TRBV12-3 or TRBV12-4 and TRBJ1-5; tentative D call: TRBD1 (6 bases). This CDR3 has 15 amino acids. V dropped 2 bases and J dropped 3 bases, with 11 bases sitting between them. The CDR3 reads CASSLKGQDNQPQHF. CDR3 bases: TGTGCCAGCAGTTTAAAGGGACAAGACAATCAGCCCCAGCATTTT.